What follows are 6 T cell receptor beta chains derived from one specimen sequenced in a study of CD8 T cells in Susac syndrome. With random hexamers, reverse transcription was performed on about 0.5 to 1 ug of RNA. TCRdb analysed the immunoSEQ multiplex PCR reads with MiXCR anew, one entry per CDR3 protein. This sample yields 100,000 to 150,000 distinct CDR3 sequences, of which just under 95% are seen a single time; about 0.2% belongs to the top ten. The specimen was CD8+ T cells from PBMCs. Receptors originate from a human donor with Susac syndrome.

CDR3 in DNA: TGCGCCAGCAGCCTTTGGACTAGCTCCCATGAGCAGTTCTTC. This encodes CASSLWTSSHEQFF. The gene calls are TRBV4-3 and TRBJ2-1; 8 positions agree with TRBD2. The ends lost 4 bases at V and 8 bases at J; junction bases unmatched: 7. This CDR3 has 14 residues. The germline V gene has CDR1 LGHNA and CDR2 YSLEER.

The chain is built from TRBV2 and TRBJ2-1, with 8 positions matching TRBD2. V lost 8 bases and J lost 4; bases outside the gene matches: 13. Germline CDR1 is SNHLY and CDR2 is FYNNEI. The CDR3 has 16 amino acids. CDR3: CASLTIAGPPYNEQFF. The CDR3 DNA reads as TGTGCCAGCCTAACCATAGCGGGACCCCCGTACAATGAGCAGTTCTTC.

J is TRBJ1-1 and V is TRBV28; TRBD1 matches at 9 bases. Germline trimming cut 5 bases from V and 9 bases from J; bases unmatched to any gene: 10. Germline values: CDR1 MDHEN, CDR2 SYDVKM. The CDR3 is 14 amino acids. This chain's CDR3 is CASSDPGTGLKAFF. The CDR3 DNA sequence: TGTGCCAGCAGTGACCCCGGGACAGGGCTTAAAGCTTTCTTT.

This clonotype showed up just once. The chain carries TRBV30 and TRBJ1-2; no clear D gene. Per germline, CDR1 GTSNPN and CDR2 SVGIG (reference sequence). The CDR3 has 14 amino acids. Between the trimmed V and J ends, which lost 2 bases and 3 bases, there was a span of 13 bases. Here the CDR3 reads CAWSTGGGHYGYTF. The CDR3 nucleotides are TGTGCCTGGAGTACCGGTGGCGGCCACTATGGCTACACCTTC.

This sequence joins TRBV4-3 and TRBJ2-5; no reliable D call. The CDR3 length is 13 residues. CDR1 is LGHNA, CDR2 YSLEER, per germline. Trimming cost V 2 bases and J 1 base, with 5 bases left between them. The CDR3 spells CASSQSLQETQYF. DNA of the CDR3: TGCGCCAGCAGCCAAAGCCTCCAAGAGACCCAGTACTTC.

CDR3 region: CASSQSGRSTDTQYF. The CDR3 coding sequence is TGCGCCAGCAGCCAGTCGGGACGGAGCACAGATACGCAGTATTTT. This chain uses TRBV4-1 with TRBJ2-3, with D perhaps TRBD1 or TRBD2 (5 bases each). Trimming pared 3 bases from V and 0 bases from J, leaving 10 bases between. The CDR3 extends over 15 amino acids. The germline CDR1 and CDR2 sequences are MGHRA and YSYEKL.